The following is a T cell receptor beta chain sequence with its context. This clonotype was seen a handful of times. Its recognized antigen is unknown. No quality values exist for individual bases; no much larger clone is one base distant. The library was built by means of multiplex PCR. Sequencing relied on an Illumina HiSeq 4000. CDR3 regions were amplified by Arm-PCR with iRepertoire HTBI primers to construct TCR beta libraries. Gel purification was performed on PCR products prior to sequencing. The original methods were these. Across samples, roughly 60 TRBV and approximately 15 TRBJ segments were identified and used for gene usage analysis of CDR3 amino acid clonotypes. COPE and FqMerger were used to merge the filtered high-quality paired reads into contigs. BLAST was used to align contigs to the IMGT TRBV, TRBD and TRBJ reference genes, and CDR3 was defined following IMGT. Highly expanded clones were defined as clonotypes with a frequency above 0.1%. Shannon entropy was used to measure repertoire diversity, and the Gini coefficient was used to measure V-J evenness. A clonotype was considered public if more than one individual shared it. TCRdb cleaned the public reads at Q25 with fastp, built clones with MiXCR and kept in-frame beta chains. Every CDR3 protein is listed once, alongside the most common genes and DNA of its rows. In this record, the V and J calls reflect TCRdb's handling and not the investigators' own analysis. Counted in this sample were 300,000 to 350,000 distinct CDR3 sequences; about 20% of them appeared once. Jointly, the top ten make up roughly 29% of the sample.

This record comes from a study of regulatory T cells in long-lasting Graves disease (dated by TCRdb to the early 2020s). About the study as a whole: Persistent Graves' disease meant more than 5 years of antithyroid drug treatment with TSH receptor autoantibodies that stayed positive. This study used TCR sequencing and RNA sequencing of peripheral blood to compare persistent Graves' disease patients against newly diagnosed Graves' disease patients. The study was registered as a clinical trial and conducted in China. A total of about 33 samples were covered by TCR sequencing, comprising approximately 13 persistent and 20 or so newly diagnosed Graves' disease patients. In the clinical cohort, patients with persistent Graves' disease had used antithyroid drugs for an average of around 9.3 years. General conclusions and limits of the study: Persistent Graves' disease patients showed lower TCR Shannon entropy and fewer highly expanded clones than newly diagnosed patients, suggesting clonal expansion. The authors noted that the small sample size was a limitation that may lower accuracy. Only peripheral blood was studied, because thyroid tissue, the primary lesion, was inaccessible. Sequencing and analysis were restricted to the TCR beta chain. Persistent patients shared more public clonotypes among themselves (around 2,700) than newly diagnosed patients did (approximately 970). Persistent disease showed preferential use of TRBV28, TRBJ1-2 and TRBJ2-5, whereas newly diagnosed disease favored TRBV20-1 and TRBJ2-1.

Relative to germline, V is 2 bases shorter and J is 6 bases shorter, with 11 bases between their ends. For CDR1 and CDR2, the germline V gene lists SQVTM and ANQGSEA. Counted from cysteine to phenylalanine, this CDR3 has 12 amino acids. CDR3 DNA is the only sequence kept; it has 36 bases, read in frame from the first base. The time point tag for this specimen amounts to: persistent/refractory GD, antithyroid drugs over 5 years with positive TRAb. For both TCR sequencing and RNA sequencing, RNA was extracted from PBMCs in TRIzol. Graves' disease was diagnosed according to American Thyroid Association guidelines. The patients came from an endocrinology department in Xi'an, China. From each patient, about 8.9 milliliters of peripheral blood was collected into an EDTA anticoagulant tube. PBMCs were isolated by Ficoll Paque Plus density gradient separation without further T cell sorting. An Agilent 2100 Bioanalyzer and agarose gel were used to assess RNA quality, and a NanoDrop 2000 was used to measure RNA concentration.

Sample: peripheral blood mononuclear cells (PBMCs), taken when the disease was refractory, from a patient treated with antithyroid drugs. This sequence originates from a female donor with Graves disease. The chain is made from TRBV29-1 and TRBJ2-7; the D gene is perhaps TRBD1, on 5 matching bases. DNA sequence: TGCAGCGTTGAACAGGGTGGCTCCGAGCAGTACTTC. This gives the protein CSVEQGGSEQYF.